This T cell receptor (beta chain) is drawn from a study of shared clonotypes between healthy human individuals. With 8 bases clipped from V and 5 bases from J, the junction kept 11 bases outside the gene matches. CDR1 and CDR2 (germline): ENHRY, SYGVKD. This CDR3 spans 14 amino acids. Clones were sequenced by immunoSEQ multiplex PCR, and TCRdb holds only the in-frame ones, with some missing. This table holds 180,000 or so clones, about 93% found once. Concerning this clone: The target antigen is unknown.

Study-level results: The study drew on few donors, limiting represented genetic and exposure-history diversity.

This TCR was sampled from a woman in her thirties in good health. The chain has TRBV10-3 and TRBJ1-2, with 7 bases lining up with TRBD1. Sequencing input: naive CD4+ T cells sorted from blood. As to subset: CD45RA+ positively selected. The CDR3 loop is CAIGYEQGSYGYTF. Here the CDR3 DNA reads TGTGCCATCGGATATGAACAGGGGAGTTATGGCTACACCTTC.